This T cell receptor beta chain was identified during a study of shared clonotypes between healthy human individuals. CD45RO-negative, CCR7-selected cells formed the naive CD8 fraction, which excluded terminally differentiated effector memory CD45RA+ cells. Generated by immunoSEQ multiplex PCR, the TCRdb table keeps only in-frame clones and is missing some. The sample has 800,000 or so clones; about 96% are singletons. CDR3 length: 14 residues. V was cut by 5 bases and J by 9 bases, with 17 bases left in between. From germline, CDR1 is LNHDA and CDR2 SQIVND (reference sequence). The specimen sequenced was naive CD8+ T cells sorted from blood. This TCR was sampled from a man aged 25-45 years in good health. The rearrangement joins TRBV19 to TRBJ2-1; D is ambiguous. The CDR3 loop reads CASSPFGPDGEQFF. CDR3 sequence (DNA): TGTGCCAGTAGTCCCTTCGGGCCGGATGGTGAGCAGTTCTTC.